The source of this T cell receptor beta chain is a study of molecular identifiers for immune sequencing clone quantification. Study-wide points: Sharing of a barcode by identical TCR molecules could cause highly expanded clone sizes to be underestimated. Spiked TCR RNA from one Jurkat cell reportedly showed up when mixed among around 1 million naive cells.

Worth noting for this clonotype: Its matching antigen is unknown.

When naive CD8 T cells were sorted, they were gated as CD8+CD4-CCR7+CD45RA+. V lost 8 bases and J lost 4; bases outside the gene matches: 8. The CDR3 has 13 amino acids. Germline values: CDR1 GTSNPN, CDR2 SVGIG (reference sequence). Bulk TCR libraries used previously described methods and listed TCR primers. TCRdb re-called the PCR reads through MiXCR, storing one row per CDR3 protein. The sample contains tens of thousands of distinct CDR3 sequences, roughly 18% of which appear only once. The sample taken for sequencing was naive CD8+ T cells from blood, with Jurkat cell RNA spiked in. Indicated subset: FACS-sorted CD8+CD4-CCR7+CD45RA+ naive T cells. The source is a human donor in good health. Some libraries in this study had Jurkat cell RNA spiked in. This sequence joins TRBV30 and TRBJ2-1; the match to TRBD2 covers 7 bases. CDR3 in amino acids: CAGGVPLYNEQFF. DNA for the CDR3: TGTGCCGGGGGGGTGCCCCTTTACAATGAGCAGTTCTTC.